Each of the 16 T cell receptor beta chains below was sequenced from the same sample in a study of blood T cell repertoires in COVID-19. Sequencing used immunoSEQ multiplex PCR; TCRdb keeps in-frame clones, though not all of them. The profile shows some 200,000 clones, about 86% of them singletons. Sequences were obtained from peripheral blood. These receptors all come from a woman in her fifties or sixties with acute or convalescent COVID-19.

As DNA, the CDR3 is TGTGCCATCAGTGTCGGCGGGACAGATACGCAGTATTTT. It translates to CAISVGGTDTQYF. The chain combines TRBV10-3 with TRBJ2-3; a weak D match, TRBD2 (5 bases). This CDR3 is 13 amino acids long. Germline CDR1 is ENHRY and CDR2 is SYGVKD. Deletions cut 4 bases from V and 3 bases from J, with 8 bases between.

With respect to this clone: This sample includes further DNA sequences coding for the same CDR3. J is TRBJ1-4 and V is TRBV7-9, with 7 bases aligning to TRBD1. Trimming cost V 1 base and J 7 bases; bases outside gene matches: 3. Germline V gene data show CDR1 as SEHNR and CDR2 as FQNEAQ (reference sequence). The CDR3 totals 14 residues. CDR3: CASSLGQGGEKLFF. CDR3 in DNA: TGTGCCAGCAGCTTAGGACAGGGTGGTGAAAAACTGTTTTTT.

This rearrangement joins TRBV5-4 to TRBJ2-7; the match to TRBD1 covers 7 bases. The J segment lost 3 bases and the V segment lost 4 bases, leaving 7 bases of the junction unmatched. The germline CDR1 and CDR2 sequences are SGHNT and YYREEE (reference sequence). The CDR3 totals 14 residues. The CDR3 here is CASSPRAGGYEQYF. The CDR3 region has the DNA TGTGCCAGCAGCCCCAGGGCAGGGGGCTACGAGCAGTACTTC.

The chain carries TRBV29-1 and TRBJ2-1; a weak D match, TRBD1 (5 bases). Trimming took 4 bases from V and 10 from J, leaving 14 bases between them. Germline V CDR1 and CDR2: SQVTM, ANQGSEA. The CDR3 extends over 12 amino acids. The CDR3 DNA sequence: TGCAGCGTTGGCAGGGATGTGTACGAGCAGTTCTTC. Its translation: CSVGRDVYEQFF.

The chain uses TRBV7-9 and TRBJ1-6; TRBD1 aligns across 10 bases. CDR1 and CDR2 (germline): SEHNR, FQNEAQ (reference sequence). The CDR3 runs 13 residues. V shed 1 base, J shed 14 bases, and the junction held 2 bases outside the gene matches. The CDR3 protein is CASSLVGTGALHF. The DNA for the CDR3 is TGTGCCAGCAGCTTAGTTGGGACAGGGGCCCTCCACTTT.

The chain employs TRBV2 and TRBJ1-6; 8 bases line up with TRBD1. In germline, CDR1 is SNHLY, CDR2 FYNNEI. The length of the CDR3 is 15 residues. The J segment lost 6 bases and the V segment lost 6 bases, leaving 7 bases of the junction unmatched. The CDR3: CASRPGQGSNSPLHF. CDR3 nucleotide sequence: TGTGCCAGCAGACCCGGACAGGGCTCTAATTCACCCCTCCACTTT.

This chain uses TRBV18 with TRBJ2-5; TRBD1 matches at 11 bases. The CDR3 is 16 amino acids. The V and J ends lost 3 bases and 1 base, in that order; junction bases with no gene match: 4. The germline V gene has CDR1 KGHSH and CDR2 LQKENI. The CDR3 loop reads CASSPSGTGGQETQYF. The CDR3 region has the DNA TGTGCCAGCTCACCGTCCGGGACAGGGGGCCAAGAGACCCAGTACTTC.

The chain carries TRBV27 and TRBJ2-3; 9 bases line up with TRBD1. Germline CDR1 and CDR2: MNHEY and SMNVEV (reference sequence). CDR3 length equals 15 residues. The J segment lost 3 bases and the V segment lost 5 bases, leaving 6 bases of the junction unmatched. The CDR3 sequence: CASSPGQGKTDTQYF. CDR3 DNA: TGTGCCAGCAGTCCCGGACAGGGGAAAACAGATACGCAGTATTTT.

V and J are TRBV7-9 and TRBJ1-1; 7 bases line up with TRBD1. The trim removed 1 base at V and 5 bases at J, leaving 4 bases unmatched. Germline CDR1 SEHNR, CDR2 FQNEAQ (reference sequence). The CDR3 spans 14 residues. DNA for the CDR3: TGTGCCAGCAGCTTAGACAGGGGAGATACTGAAGCTTTCTTT. Translated, it gives CASSLDRGDTEAFF. Full variable domain (remainder filled in from reference TRBV7-9 and TRBJ1-1): DTGVSQNPRHKITKRGQNVTFRCDPISEHNRLYWYRQTLGQGPEFLTYFQNEAQLEKSRLLSDRFSAERPKGSFSTLEIQRTEQGDSAMYLCASSLDRGDTEAFFGQGTRLTVV.

The chain has TRBV9 and TRBJ2-1; TRBD1 matches at 9 bases. The CDR3 runs to 14 residues. The V and J ends lost 2 bases and 7 bases, in that order; junction bases with no gene match: 4. The germline V gene has CDR1 SGDLS and CDR2 YYNGEE. The chain's CDR3 is CASSVGTGFNEQFF. The CDR3 DNA sequence: TGTGCCAGCAGCGTCGGGACAGGGTTTAATGAGCAGTTCTTC.

This chain connects TRBV6-5 to TRBJ2-7, with 7 bases matching TRBD2. The germline V gene has CDR1 MNHEY and CDR2 SVGAGI. This CDR3 spans 15 amino acids. The junction had 11 bases not matched to a gene; V was cut back by 6 bases and J by 3 bases. Here the CDR3 DNA reads TGTGCCAGCAGCGGGAAGCGGGGCGGGAGCTACGAGCAGTACTTC. Translated, it gives CASSGKRGGSYEQYF.

This chain joins TRBV5-4 and TRBJ2-7; D perhaps matches TRBD1 (7 bases). The CDR3 contains 15 residues. Germline V CDR1 and CDR2: SGHNT, YYREEE (reference sequence). With 4 bases removed from V and 2 bases from J, the gap between germline ends came to 16 bases. Here the CDR3 DNA reads TGTGCCAGCAGCCCTGGAGGGGGCAGGACCTACGAGCAGTACTTC. Its translation is CASSPGGGRTYEQYF.

This chain uses TRBV10-3 with TRBJ2-3; D remains ambiguous. V was trimmed by 7 bases and J by 0 bases, leaving 11 bases between them. The CDR3 is 14 residues long. Germline loops: CDR1 ENHRY, CDR2 SYGVKD. The chain's CDR3 is CAIKKVESTDTQYF. CDR3 DNA sequence: TGTGCCATCAAGAAGGTGGAGAGCACAGATACGCAGTATTTT.

The chain couples TRBV19 to TRBJ1-2; the match to TRBD1 covers 10 bases. Germline CDR1 LNHDA, CDR2 SQIVND (reference sequence). Trimming cost V 1 base and J 6 bases; bases outside gene matches: 2. The length of the CDR3 is 14 residues. CDR3 region: CASSIAGQGNGYTF. DNA for the CDR3: TGTGCCAGTAGTATAGCGGGACAGGGGAATGGCTACACCTTC.

The V gene is TRBV9, the J gene TRBJ1-2; D uncertain. Trimming took 0 bases from V and 11 from J, leaving 8 bases between them. The CDR3 runs to 11 residues. From germline, CDR1 is SGDLS and CDR2 YYNGEE. In DNA form, the CDR3 reads TGTGCCAGCAGCGTAGGTAACCAGTACACCTTC. Translation: CASSVGNQYTF.

The chain carries TRBV30 and TRBJ1-4; TRBD1 matches 7 bases. Unmatched junction bases numbered 1, after V lost 0 bases and J lost 3 bases. From germline, CDR1 is GTSNPN and CDR2 SVGIG (reference sequence). This CDR3 spans 14 amino acids. CDR3 DNA: TGTGCCTGGAGTGTTGGGACAGCTAATGAAAAACTGTTTTTT. Residues: CAWSVGTANEKLFF.